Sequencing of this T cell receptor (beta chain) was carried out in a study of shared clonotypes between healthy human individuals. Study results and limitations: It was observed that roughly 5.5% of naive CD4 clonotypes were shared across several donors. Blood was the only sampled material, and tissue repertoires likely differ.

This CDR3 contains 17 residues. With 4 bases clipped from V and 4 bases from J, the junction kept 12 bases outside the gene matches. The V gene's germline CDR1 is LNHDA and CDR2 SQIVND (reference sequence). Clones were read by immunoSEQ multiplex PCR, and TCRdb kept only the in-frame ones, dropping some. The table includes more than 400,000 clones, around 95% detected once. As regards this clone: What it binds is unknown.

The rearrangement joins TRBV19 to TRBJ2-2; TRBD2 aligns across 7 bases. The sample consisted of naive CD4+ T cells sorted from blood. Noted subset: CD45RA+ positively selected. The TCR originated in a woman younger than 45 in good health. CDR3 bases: TGTGCCAGTAGTAAAGGAGTTCGGGAGGCCCGCACCGGGGAGCTGTTTTTT. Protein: CASSKGVREARTGELFF. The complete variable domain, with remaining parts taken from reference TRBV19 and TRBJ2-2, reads DGGITQSPKYLFRKEGQNVTLSCEQNLNHDAMYWYRQDPGQGLRLIYYSQIVNDFQKGDIAEGYSVSREKKESFPLTVTSAQKNPTAFYLCASSKGVREARTGELFFGEGSRLTVL.